The 29 T cell receptor beta chains listed next were all sequenced from one sample in a study of blood T cell repertoires in COVID-19. The repertoire was sequenced with immunoSEQ multiplex PCR; TCRdb's copy has only in-frame clones and lacks some. The sample yields 150,000 to 200,000 clones, roughly 82% seen once. The sample was peripheral blood. These receptors originate from a woman aged 65 to 85 with acute or convalescent COVID-19.

This CDR3 reads CASSRSGGRDEQFF. As DNA, the CDR3 is TGCGCCAGCAGCCGGTCTGGGGGCCGGGATGAGCAGTTCTTC. This chain uses TRBV5-1 with TRBJ2-1; TRBD1 might be the D (6 bases). V lost 4 bases and J lost 8, with 16 bases in between. Germline CDR1 and CDR2: SGHRS and YFSETQ. CDR3 size: 14 residues.

This clone was observed a handful of times. The J gene is TRBJ2-5, the V gene TRBV6-5; 10 positions agree with TRBD2. The germline V gene encodes CDR1 MNHEY and CDR2 SVGAGI. V shed 7 bases, J shed 4 bases, and the junction held 0 bases outside the gene matches. This CDR3 spans 12 amino acids. The CDR3 protein is CASTSGRETQYF. The CDR3 nucleotides read TGTGCCAGCACTAGCGGGAGAGAGACCCAGTACTTC.

The chain combines TRBV7-9 with TRBJ2-7; possibly TRBD2 for D (5 bases). The CDR3 has 15 residues. The V gene's germline CDR1 is SEHNR and CDR2 FQNEAQ (reference sequence). V was shortened by 5 bases and J by 1 base, with 15 bases between the two germline ends. The DNA for the CDR3 is TGTGCCAGCAGCCGACTTACAAGCGGATCCTACGAGCAGTACTTC. Protein: CASSRLTSGSYEQYF.

The gene calls are TRBV7-9 and TRBJ2-1; 9 bases align to TRBD2. Germline loops: CDR1 SEHNR, CDR2 FQNEAQ (reference sequence). The trim removed 5 bases at V and 2 bases at J, leaving 4 bases unmatched. The CDR3 runs 15 residues. CDR3 protein: CASSRSGSPYNEQFF. The DNA of the CDR3 is TGTGCCAGCAGCCGTAGCGGGAGCCCCTACAATGAGCAGTTCTTC.

The genes are TRBV7-9 and TRBJ2-7; 13 bases line up with TRBD2. Unmatched junction bases numbered 5, after V lost 1 base and J lost 2 bases. Germline V gene sequence: CDR1 SEHNR, CDR2 FQNEAQ (reference sequence). The CDR3 totals 17 residues. CDR3 region: CASSLGSGTSGTYEQYF. Written as DNA, the CDR3 is TGTGCCAGCAGCTTAGGCAGTGGGACTAGCGGGACCTACGAGCAGTACTTC.

V usage is TRBV28 and J usage is TRBJ2-1, with TRBD1 matching over 7 bases. Germline-derived CDR1 and CDR2 are MDHEN and SYDVKM. The V and J ends lost 5 bases and 0 bases, in that order; junction bases with no gene match: 4. This CDR3 is built from 15 residues. The CDR3 reads CASSRGQSSYNEQFF. In nucleotides, the CDR3 is TGTGCCAGCAGTAGGGGACAGAGCTCCTACAATGAGCAGTTCTTC.

This clone was picked up one time. The rearrangement joins TRBV11-2 to TRBJ1-2; the match to TRBD1 covers 7 bases. The CDR3 loop spans 18 amino acids. With 0 bases clipped from V and 4 bases from J, the junction kept 14 bases outside the gene matches. Per the germline V gene, CDR1 is SGHAT and CDR2 is FQNNGV. The CDR3 coding sequence is TGTGCCAGCAGCTTAGAGATAGCCCGGGACAGACCTACCTATGGCTACACCTTC. As protein: CASSLEIARDRPTYGYTF.

V is TRBV19 and J is TRBJ1-5; 8 bases map to TRBD1. The trim removed 8 bases at V and 6 bases at J, leaving 3 bases unmatched. CDR1 LNHDA and CDR2 SQIVND come from the germline V gene (reference sequence). The CDR3 runs 12 residues. The CDR3 is CASAGTGQPQHF. CDR3 in DNA: TGTGCCAGTGCCGGGACAGGTCAGCCCCAGCATTTT.

The gene calls are TRBV10-1 and TRBJ2-2, with D tentatively TRBD2 (6 bases). The CDR3 extends over 14 amino acids. Germline loops: CDR1 WNHNN, CDR2 SYGVQD (reference sequence). The V and J ends lost 6 bases and 5 bases respectively, with 13 bases between them. The CDR3 loop is CASRTSLGTGELFF. CDR3 nucleotide sequence: TGCGCCAGCAGGACTAGTTTGGGGACCGGGGAGCTGTTTTTT.

This rearrangement joins TRBV7-2 to TRBJ2-3, with 9 nucleotides matching TRBD2. Germline CDR1 SGHTA, CDR2 FQGNSA. V was clipped by 4 bases and J by 7 bases; unmatched bases: 12. The CDR3 totals 16 residues. Written as DNA, the CDR3 is TGTGCCAGCAGCTGGACGGGGCGGGGGGGCACTAATACGCAGTATTTT. Residues: CASSWTGRGGTNTQYF.

The chain recombines TRBV7-8 with TRBJ1-1; D call uncertain. CDR1 SGHVS and CDR2 FQNEAQ come from the germline V gene. CDR3 length: 14 amino acids. Deletions cut 1 base from V and 11 bases from J, with 17 bases between. The CDR3 sequence is CASSLGSAAKAAFF. CDR3 in DNA: TGTGCCAGCAGCTTAGGGAGCGCGGCTAAAGCCGCTTTCTTT.

In its sample, this clone was seen a few times. The chain is built from TRBV7-9 and TRBJ2-1, with 8 bases fitting TRBD2. Trimming took 7 bases from V and 4 from J; bases not matched to a gene: 15. The CDR3 totals 17 residues. Looked up from germline, CDR1 is SEHNR and CDR2 is FQNEAQ (reference sequence). CDR3 sequence reads: CASTISGSGVGYNEQFF. The CDR3 bases are TGTGCCAGCACCATTTCTGGTAGCGGGGTGGGGTACAATGAGCAGTTCTTC. The whole variable domain, filled in from reference TRBV7-9 and TRBJ2-1, reads DTGVSQNPRHKITKRGQNVTFRCDPISEHNRLYWYRQTLGQGPEFLTYFQNEAQLEKSRLLSDRFSAERPKGSFSTLEIQRTEQGDSAMYLCASTISGSGVGYNEQFFGPGTRLTVL.

The rearrangement uses TRBV9 and TRBJ2-7; TRBD2 might be the D (7 bases). The V end lost 4 bases, the J end lost 2 bases, and 16 bases lay between the germline ends. There are 15 residues in the CDR3. CDR1 is SGDLS, CDR2 YYNGEE, per germline. The CDR3 spells CASSPVGGLTYEQYF. In DNA form, the CDR3 reads TGTGCCAGCAGCCCAGTGGGGGGGCTAACCTACGAGCAGTACTTC.

The CDR3 sequence is CASGDRIYEQYF. In DNA, the CDR3 is TGTGCCAGCGGGGACAGGATCTACGAGCAGTACTTC. V gene TRBV28 combines with J gene TRBJ2-7; 8 bases align to TRBD1. V lost 8 bases to trimming and J lost 3 bases; unmatched junction nucleotides: 3. Germline values: CDR1 MDHEN, CDR2 SYDVKM. This CDR3 region has 12 residues.

V usage is TRBV3-1 (or the pseudogene TRBV3-2) and J usage is TRBJ1-6; D remains unclear. CDR1 is LGHDT, CDR2 YNNKEL, per germline (reference sequence). The CDR3 is 13 residues long. The V and J ends lost 4 bases and 8 bases respectively, with 9 bases between them. CDR3 nucleotide sequence: TGTGCCAGCAGCCCTCTGTCAGATTCACCCCTCCACTTT. It is translated as CASSPLSDSPLHF.

This clone was seen a few times. The V call is TRBV30, the J call TRBJ2-1; 9 nucleotides match TRBD1. Germline assignment: CDR1 GTSNPN and CDR2 SVGIG (reference sequence). The CDR3 extends over 13 amino acids. After removal of 0 bases from V and 8 bases from J, the junction contained 2 bases not matched to a gene. The CDR3 loop is CAWSVQGAYEQFF. CDR3 nucleotide sequence: TGTGCCTGGAGTGTACAGGGGGCATATGAGCAGTTCTTC.

In DNA form, the CDR3 reads TGTGCCGCTACATCGTGGACAGGGGCCTATGGCTACACCTTC. It is translated as CAATSWTGAYGYTF. The V call is TRBV19, the J call TRBJ1-2; TRBD1 matches 9 bases. This CDR3 spans 14 amino acids. With 11 bases clipped from V and 4 bases from J, the junction kept 11 bases outside the gene matches. Looked up from germline, CDR1 is LNHDA and CDR2 is SQIVND (reference sequence).

V gene TRBV7-9 combines with J gene TRBJ2-2, with no clear D. With 5 bases removed from V and 1 base from J, the gap between germline ends came to 8 bases. CDR1 is SEHNR, CDR2 FQNEAQ, per germline (reference sequence). The CDR3 loop spans 14 amino acids. CDR3 coding DNA: TGTGCCAGCAGCCCAATCAGGAACACCGGGGAGCTGTTTTTT. Residues: CASSPIRNTGELFF.

V usage is TRBV2 and J usage is TRBJ2-1; 10 bases agree with TRBD2. This CDR3 region has 16 residues. Germline V lookup: CDR1 SNHLY, CDR2 FYNNEI. The J segment lost 3 bases and the V segment lost 1 base, leaving 3 bases of the junction unmatched. The CDR3: CASSEERGGFYNEQFF. In DNA form, the CDR3 reads TGTGCCAGCAGTGAAGAGCGGGGGGGCTTCTACAATGAGCAGTTCTTC.

The rearrangement links TRBV4-1 to TRBJ2-1, with D possibly being TRBD1 (5 bases). The CDR3 has 11 residues. Trimming stripped 4 bases from V and 10 bases from J, with 8 bases between. Germline loops: CDR1 MGHRA, CDR2 YSYEKL. CDR3 coding DNA: TGCGCCAGCAGCCTATACAGGGAGCAGTTCTTC. Its protein is CASSLYREQFF.

The V call is TRBV27, the J call TRBJ1-2, with TRBD1 as a possible D gene (6 bases). Trimming left V 4 bases short and J 0 bases short, with 6 bases between. CDR1 MNHEY and CDR2 SMNVEV come from the germline V gene (reference sequence). This CDR3 is 13 amino acids long. The CDR3 here is CASSYRANYGYTF. CDR3 nucleotide sequence: TGTGCCAGCAGTTACAGGGCTAACTATGGCTACACCTTC.

The chain links TRBV24-1 to TRBJ1-1, with no clear D. This CDR3 is built from 13 residues. V gave up 4 bases and J gave up 6 bases, with 11 bases separating them. The germline gives CDR1 KGHDR, CDR2 SFDVKD. CDR3 region: CATSDYLGAEAFF. CDR3 sequence (DNA): TGTGCCACCAGTGACTACCTAGGCGCTGAAGCTTTCTTT.

This rearrangement joins TRBV29-1 to TRBJ2-7; D is undetermined. CDR3 size: 16 residues. Germline V lookup: CDR1 SQVTM, CDR2 ANQGSEA. V dropped 0 bases and J dropped 0 bases, with 15 bases sitting between them. CDR3 amino acids: CSVEDRQVLYSYEQYF. CDR3 DNA: TGCAGCGTTGAAGATCGGCAGGTCCTATACTCCTACGAGCAGTACTTC.

V is TRBV7-6 and J is TRBJ2-7; perhaps TRBD1 as D (5 bases). Trimming stripped 2 bases from V and 6 bases from J, with 11 bases between. The length of the CDR3 is 13 residues. Germline V gives CDR1 SGHVS, CDR2 FNYEAQ. Here the CDR3 reads CASSLSTAREQYF. The CDR3, as DNA: TGTGCCAGCAGCTTATCGACAGCACGCGAGCAGTACTTC.

The genes are TRBV3-1 (or the pseudogene TRBV3-2) and TRBJ1-3; 7 nucleotides align to TRBD1. Germline CDR1 and CDR2: LGHDT and YNNKEL (reference sequence). With V trimmed by 4 bases and J by 2 bases, 5 bases remained unmatched. The CDR3 is made up of 15 amino acids. CDR3 sequence reads: CASSRRTGAGNTIYF. CDR3 DNA sequence: TGTGCCAGCAGCCGCCGAACAGGGGCTGGAAACACCATATATTTT.

V and J are TRBV5-4 and TRBJ2-1, with 8 bases fitting TRBD2. The CDR3 is 15 residues long. J gave up 4 bases and V 4 bases, and 7 bases lay outside the gene matches. Germline V CDR1 and CDR2: SGHNT, YYREEE (reference sequence). CDR3 region: CASSVGTSMYNEQFF. In DNA form, the CDR3 reads TGTGCCAGCAGCGTTGGGACTAGTATGTACAATGAGCAGTTCTTC.

The chain couples TRBV19 to TRBJ2-2; possible D gene TRBD2, 5 bases. Trimming took off 5 bases at V and 6 bases at J, with 13 bases between the two ends. This CDR3 comprises 14 residues. Per germline, CDR1 LNHDA and CDR2 SQIVND (reference sequence). The CDR3 DNA sequence: TGTGCCAGTAGTCACCTAGCCGACCCCGGGGAGCTGTTTTTT. Translating gives CASSHLADPGELFF.

The chain uses TRBV4-3 and TRBJ2-7, with a tentative D call TRBD2 (7 bases). Germline CDR1 and CDR2: LGHNA and YSLEER. V dropped 3 bases and J dropped 3 bases, with 24 bases sitting between them. This CDR3 is built from 18 residues. The CDR3 sequence is CASSQEGGALWFFYEQYF. The CDR3 DNA reads TGCGCCAGCAGCCAGGAGGGGGGGGCCTTATGGTTTTTCTACGAGCAGTACTTC.

This chain joins TRBV7-2 and TRBJ2-3; D unresolved. V gave up 0 bases and J gave up 6 bases, with 7 bases separating them. Germline CDR1 SGHTA, CDR2 FQGNSA. The CDR3 consists of 13 residues. CDR3 sequence (DNA): TGTGCCAGCAGCTTAGCCGGGTCCGATACGCAGTATTTT. It encodes CASSLAGSDTQYF.